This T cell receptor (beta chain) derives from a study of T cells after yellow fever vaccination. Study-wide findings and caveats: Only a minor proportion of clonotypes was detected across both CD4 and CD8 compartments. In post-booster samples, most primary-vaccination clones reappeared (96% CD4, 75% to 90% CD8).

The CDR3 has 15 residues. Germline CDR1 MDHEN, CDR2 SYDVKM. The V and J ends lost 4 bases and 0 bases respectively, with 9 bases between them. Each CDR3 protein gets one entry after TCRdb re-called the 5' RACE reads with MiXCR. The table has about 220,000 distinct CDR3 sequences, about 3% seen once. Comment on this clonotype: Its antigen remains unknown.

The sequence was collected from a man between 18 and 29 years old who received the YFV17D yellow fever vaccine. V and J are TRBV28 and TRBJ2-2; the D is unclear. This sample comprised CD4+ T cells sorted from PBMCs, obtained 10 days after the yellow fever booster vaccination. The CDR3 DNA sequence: TGTGCCAGCAGTTCCCATTACGCGAACACCGGGGAGCTGTTTTTT. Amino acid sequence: CASSSHYANTGELFF.